A single sample is the source of the 27 T cell receptor beta chains below, sequenced in a study of Graves' ophthalmopathy and Graves' hyperthyroidism. TCR beta CDR3 amplification used RNA transcripts. The library came from an HTBI-primed first-round RT-PCR and a second-round multiplex PCR. TCRdb recomputed calls from the multiplex PCR reads with MiXCR, one row per CDR3 protein. The profile shows 580,000 or so distinct CDR3 sequences, under 45% of them singletons. Sequenced material: peripheral blood or thyroid tissue (not recorded which). These receptors came from an adult man with Graves' hyperthyroidism.

This clonotype was found a few times. The J gene is TRBJ1-2, the V gene TRBV4-1, with D possibly being TRBD1 (5 bases). CDR3 length equals 13 residues. Trimming cost V 1 base and J 5 bases, with 8 bases left between them. Germline CDR1 reads MGHRA; CDR2 reads YSYEKL. CDR3 amino acids: CASSQVGGYGYTF. CDR3 nucleotide sequence: TGCGCCAGCAGCCAAGTCGGGGGGTATGGCTACACCTTC.

The V and J genes are TRBV28 and TRBJ1-5; TRBD1 might be the D (6 bases). In germline, CDR1 is MDHEN, CDR2 SYDVKM. This CDR3 region has 13 residues. V lost 8 bases and J lost 5, with 13 bases in between. The CDR3 is CASQTGIDQPQHF. CDR3 DNA sequence: TGTGCCAGCCAAACAGGGATCGATCAGCCCCAGCATTTT.

This clonotype was seen many times. This chain uses TRBV20-1 with TRBJ2-7; D possibly corresponds to TRBD1 (6 bases). The germline V gene has CDR1 DFQATT and CDR2 SNEGSKA (reference sequence). Trimming pared 0 bases from V and 4 bases from J, leaving 22 bases between. The CDR3 extends over 17 amino acids. CDR3 amino acids: CSARDLIPGHDPYEQYF. DNA of the CDR3: TGCAGTGCTAGAGACTTAATTCCGGGACACGACCCGTACGAGCAGTACTTC.

In this sample, this clonotype turned up many times. This chain uses TRBV20-1 with TRBJ2-7; no firm D call. The CDR3 is made up of 14 amino acids. Germline lookup yields CDR1 DFQATT and CDR2 SNEGSKA (reference sequence). V was clipped by 1 base and J by 1 base, with 11 bases between them. This chain's CDR3 is CSARAPLISYEQYF. For the CDR3, the DNA is TGCAGTGCTAGAGCCCCCCTGATTTCCTACGAGCAGTACTTC.

This clonotype showed up just a few times. The V gene is TRBV10-3, the J gene TRBJ2-3, with 10 positions matching TRBD1. CDR1 and CDR2 from the germline V gene are ENHRY and SYGVKD. The J segment lost 2 bases and the V segment lost 4 bases, leaving 6 bases of the junction unmatched. The length of the CDR3 is 16 residues. CDR3 DNA sequence: TGTGCCATCAGTGGGGGACAGGGGCGCTACACAGATACGCAGTATTTT. It yields the protein CAISGGQGRYTDTQYF.

In its sample, this clonotype was seen many times. The chain recombines TRBV20-1 with TRBJ2-7; 7 nucleotides match TRBD2. Germline V gives CDR1 DFQATT, CDR2 SNEGSKA (reference sequence). V was pared by 5 bases and J by 6 bases, with 4 bases of the junction left unmatched. The CDR3 length is 11 residues. This chain's CDR3 is CSAAGLVEQYF. CDR3 nucleotides: TGCAGTGCTGCTGGACTAGTCGAGCAGTACTTC.

The gene calls are TRBV20-1 and TRBJ2-7, with 12 bases fitting TRBD2. CDR3 length: 15 residues. V was clipped by 1 base and J by 6 bases; unmatched bases: 7. CDR1 is DFQATT, CDR2 SNEGSKA, per germline (reference sequence). The CDR3 loop reads CSARVATSGSPEQYF. CDR3 sequence (DNA): TGCAGTGCTAGAGTTGCGACTAGCGGGAGCCCCGAGCAGTACTTC.

This clonotype has at least ten counts. The gene calls are TRBV7-8 and TRBJ2-7; 8 bases are shared with TRBD1. Per the germline V gene, CDR1 is SGHVS and CDR2 is FQNEAQ. The CDR3 loop spans 15 amino acids. The J segment lost 5 bases and the V segment lost 4 bases, leaving 10 bases of the junction unmatched. The CDR3 coding sequence is TGTGCCAGCAGCTCTTCCGGGACAGGCGGCCACGAGCAGTACTTC. Amino acid sequence: CASSSSGTGGHEQYF.

This clonotype was counted ten times or more. The CDR3 reads CASSLELGQDYEQYF. The CDR3 DNA is TGTGCCAGCAGCTTAGAGTTAGGACAGGACTACGAGCAGTACTTC. The gene calls are TRBV13 and TRBJ2-7, with 7 positions matching TRBD1. Germline loops: CDR1 PRHDT, CDR2 FYEKMQ (reference sequence). This CDR3 is built from 15 residues. Unmatched junction bases numbered 6, after V lost 1 base and J lost 3 bases. Supplemented by reference TRBV13 and TRBJ2-7, the full variable domain reads AAGVIQSPRHLIKEKRETATLKCYPIPRHDTVYWYQQGPGQDPQFLISFYEKMQSDKGSIPDRFSAQQFSDYHSELNMSSLELGDSALYFCASSLELGQDYEQYFGPGTRLTVT.

The rearrangement uses TRBV6-6 and TRBJ1-1; 9 nucleotides align to TRBD1. J was trimmed by 5 bases and V by 4 bases; bases with no gene match: 8. The CDR3 covers 15 residues. The V gene's germline CDR1 is MNHNY and CDR2 SVGAGI (reference sequence). CDR3 sequence: CASSSTGQGGTEAFF. The CDR3 nucleotides read TGTGCCAGCAGTTCAACGGGACAGGGAGGGACTGAAGCTTTCTTT.

The genes are TRBV11-1 and TRBJ1-2; a weak D match, TRBD1 (5 bases). Germline V gene data show CDR1 as SGHAT and CDR2 as FQDESV (reference sequence). The CDR3 has 14 residues. With 5 bases removed from V and 3 bases from J, the gap between germline ends came to 13 bases. The CDR3 region is CASSRTDTDYGYTF. CDR3 nucleotides: TGTGCCAGCAGCCGTACGGACACCGACTATGGCTACACCTTC.

This clonotype was found a few times. V and J are TRBV7-2 and TRBJ2-7; D ambiguous. Germline CDR1 is SGHTA and CDR2 is FQGNSA. Trimming stripped 6 bases from V and 0 bases from J, with 12 bases between. The length of the CDR3 is 14 residues. DNA of the CDR3: TGTGCCAGCAGTTTTGACGGTTTCTCCTACGAGCAGTACTTC. It codes for CASSFDGFSYEQYF.

This clonotype came up many times. The DNA of the CDR3 is TGCAGCGTTGCACAGGTGACTTATGGTGAGCAGTTCTTC. It yields the protein CSVAQVTYGEQFF. The chain has TRBV29-1 and TRBJ2-1, with D possibly matching TRBD1 (5 bases). This CDR3 is 13 amino acids long. Germline loops: CDR1 SQVTM, CDR2 ANQGSEA. The ends were cut back, 4 bases at V and 9 bases at J, with 16 bases in the middle.

With regard to this clonotype: The junction shows a germline mismatch at one end, possibly a read error. The rearrangement links TRBV10-3 to TRBJ2-2, with D possibly TRBD2 on 6 matching bases. Germline V gene data show CDR1 as ENHRY and CDR2 as SYGVKD. The CDR3 loop spans 13 amino acids. CDR3 bases: TGTGCCATCAAGGACTACCCTACCGGGGAGCTGCTTTTT. Translation gives CAIKDYPTGELLF.

This clonotype has at least ten counts. V and J are TRBV7-3 and TRBJ2-5; 10 bases line up with TRBD2. After removal of 5 bases from V and 2 bases from J, the junction contained 14 bases not matched to a gene. The CDR3 has 18 amino acids. In germline, CDR1 is SGHTA, CDR2 FQGTGA. CDR3 protein: CASSTPLERGGQQETQYF. The CDR3 DNA reads as TGTGCCAGCAGCACACCCCTTGAGCGGGGGGGACAACAAGAGACCCAGTACTTC.

This clonotype was counted only a few times. The chain uses TRBV24-1 and TRBJ2-7; 10 bases match TRBD2. The better agreement between TRBJ2-1 and the DNA end casts doubt on the J call. The germline CDR1 and CDR2 sequences are KGHDR and SFDVKD. The CDR3 is 15 residues long. CDR3 DNA sequence: TGTGCCACTTCTATAGCGGGAGGCACCTACAATGAGCAGTTCTTC. As protein: CATSIAGGTYNEQFF.

The CDR3 loop reads CASSRGTGSSNEQFF. CDR3 coding DNA: TGTGCCAGCAGCCGAGGGACAGGGAGTAGCAATGAGCAGTTCTTC. This sequence joins TRBV7-3 and TRBJ2-7; 9 nucleotides agree with TRBD1. With the DNA end fitting TRBJ2-1 better, the J assignment may be wrong. The CDR3 contains 15 residues. Germline V gives CDR1 SGHTA, CDR2 FQGTGA.

This clonotype was observed at least ten times. The rearrangement links TRBV13 to TRBJ2-7; D unclear. Germline V gene sequence: CDR1 PRHDT, CDR2 FYEKMQ (reference sequence). The CDR3 is 18 amino acids. The ends were cut back, 0 bases at V and 0 bases at J, with 18 bases in the middle. This chain's CDR3 is CASSLGSLGSVFSYEQYF. The DNA for the CDR3 is TGTGCCAGCAGCTTAGGCTCCCTGGGAAGCGTGTTCTCCTACGAGCAGTACTTC.

This clonotype was observed a few times. A read error may be the cause here, since a much bigger clone is one base away. The chain joins TRBV20-1 to TRBJ1-5; 9 bases are a match to TRBD1. This CDR3 has 18 residues. Looked up from germline, CDR1 is DFQATT and CDR2 is SNEGSKA (reference sequence). Trimming took 3 bases from V and 6 from J; bases not matched to a gene: 18. The CDR3 DNA reads TGCAGTGCTAGTGTTGGTGCACAGGGGGCTGTTATCCCTCAGCCCCAGCATTTT. Amino acids: CSASVGAQGAVIPQPQHF.

The rearrangement joins TRBV6-5 to TRBJ2-3; 8 positions agree with TRBD2. Germline V gene sequence: CDR1 MNHEY, CDR2 SVGAGI. V lost 5 bases and J lost 5; bases outside the gene matches: 9. This CDR3 is 15 amino acids long. CDR3 amino acids: CASSEVGLAEDTQYF. The CDR3 region has the DNA TGTGCCAGCAGTGAAGTTGGACTAGCAGAAGATACGCAGTATTTT.

CDR3 region: CASSLDQYF. CDR3 sequence (DNA): TGTGCCAGCAGCTTAGACCAGTACTTC. The chain is built from TRBV11-3 and TRBJ2-5, with unresolved D. In germline, CDR1 is SGHNT, CDR2 YENEEA. CDR3 length: 9 residues. V lost 0 bases and J lost 10, with 0 bases in between. The full variable domain, completed using reference TRBV11-3 and TRBJ2-5, is EAGVVQSPRYKIIEKKQPVAFWCNPISGHNTLYWYLQNLGQGPELLIRYENEEAVDDSQLPKDRFSAERLKGVDSTLKIQPAELGDSAVYLCASSLDQYFGPGTRLLVL.

This chain joins TRBV19 and TRBJ1-5, with D maybe TRBD1 (6 bases). This CDR3 spans 15 amino acids. V was trimmed by 3 bases and J by 5 bases, leaving 14 bases between them. Germline assignment: CDR1 LNHDA and CDR2 SQIVND (reference sequence). The CDR3 DNA reads TGTGCCAGTAGTATGACAGGACCAAGGGATCAGCCCCAGCATTTT. As protein: CASSMTGPRDQPQHF.

V and J are TRBV20-1 and TRBJ2-5; D unresolved. The J call may be wrong; the DNA end is better matched by TRBJ2-1. Per the germline V gene, CDR1 is DFQATT and CDR2 is SNEGSKA (reference sequence). The CDR3 runs to 11 residues. The CDR3 region has the DNA TGCAGTGCTAGAGCCTCGTATGAGCAGTTCTTC. It is translated as CSARASYEQFF.

The rearrangement joins TRBV7-9 to TRBJ2-1, with D possibly TRBD2 on 5 matching bases. V dropped 0 bases and J dropped 6 bases, with 9 bases sitting between them. Germline CDR1 reads SEHNR; CDR2 reads FQNEAQ (reference sequence). This CDR3 has 14 amino acids. The CDR3 sequence: CASSLARTPNEQFF. The DNA of the CDR3 is TGTGCCAGCAGCTTAGCGCGGACTCCCAATGAGCAGTTCTTC.

The CDR3, as DNA: TGTGCCAGCTCACTACGGAAAGGAACGGACCAAGAGACCCAGTACTTC. It encodes CASSLRKGTDQETQYF. The chain joins TRBV18 to TRBJ2-5; D is unresolved. Germline loops: CDR1 KGHSH, CDR2 LQKENI. V was cut by 4 bases and J by 0 bases, with 15 bases left in between. This CDR3 spans 16 amino acids.

This clonotype was counted once. This chain connects TRBV2 to TRBJ2-5; 10 bases are shared with TRBD1. The CDR3 contains 14 residues. Germline CDR1 is SNHLY and CDR2 is FYNNEI. J was trimmed by 5 bases and V by 6 bases; bases with no gene match: 6. The chain's CDR3 is CASRWTGGGETQYF. CDR3 bases: TGTGCCAGCAGATGGACAGGGGGTGGGGAGACCCAGTACTTC.

The chain is built from TRBV7-9 and TRBJ1-6; D call uncertain. Germline V gene sequence: CDR1 SEHNR, CDR2 FQNEAQ (reference sequence). Trimming left V 0 bases short and J 7 bases short, with 13 bases between. The CDR3 covers 16 residues. The CDR3, as DNA: TGTGCCAGCAGCTTAGCGTGGATCCGAGGAAATTCACCCCTCCACTTT. Amino acids: CASSLAWIRGNSPLHF.